Following are 12 T cell receptor beta chains from one sample sequenced in a study of blood T cell repertoires in COVID-19. Libraries were prepared by immunoSEQ multiplex PCR; TCRdb keeps only in-frame clonotypes and omits some of them. The sample gives approximately 220,000 clones, around 82% of which show up once; about 4.8% is in the top ten. Sequencing was performed on peripheral blood. The receptor set was obtained from a woman between 70 and 85 years old with acute or convalescent COVID-19.

The rearrangement links TRBV24-1 to TRBJ2-3; 8 nucleotides align to TRBD2. Germline assignment: CDR1 KGHDR and CDR2 SFDVKD. V lost 11 bases to trimming and J lost 0 bases; unmatched junction nucleotides: 6. The CDR3 contains 14 residues. DNA of the CDR3: TGTGCCAGCTCGACGGGGGGGAGCACAGATACGCAGTATTTT. As protein: CASSTGGSTDTQYF.

The rearrangement joins TRBV19 to TRBJ2-2; 7 nucleotides match TRBD1. The CDR3 extends over 15 amino acids. The germline V gene encodes CDR1 LNHDA and CDR2 SQIVND (reference sequence). V trimming: 7 bases; J trimming: 1 base; junction bases outside the gene matches: 6. The CDR3 sequence: CASIRQGVNTGELFF. CDR3 sequence (DNA): TGTGCCAGTATCCGTCAGGGGGTGAACACCGGGGAGCTGTTTTTT.

The chain uses TRBV12-5 and TRBJ2-3; 9 nucleotides match TRBD1. Trimming at V came to 5 bases and at J to 2 bases, leaving 11 bases not matched to a gene. The CDR3 has 17 amino acids. The V gene's germline CDR1 is LGHNT and CDR2 FRNRAP. CDR3 sequence (DNA): TGTGCTAGTGGTCCGACCGCAAGACAGGGGGTCACAGATACGCAGTATTTT. Its translation: CASGPTARQGVTDTQYF.

This sequence joins TRBV24-1 and TRBJ2-3; D is possibly TRBD2 (6 bases). Trimming left V 6 bases short and J 3 bases short, with 18 bases between. The CDR3 runs 16 residues. Germline CDR1 and CDR2: KGHDR and SFDVKD. Here the CDR3 reads CATSFTTGGNTDTQYF. The CDR3 DNA reads TGTGCCACCAGTTTTACGACCGGGGGTAATACAGATACGCAGTATTTT.

The chain joins TRBV4-2 to TRBJ1-5; maybe TRBD1 (5 bases). The V and J ends lost 1 base and 7 bases respectively, with 14 bases between them. The CDR3 runs to 15 residues. Germline V gene data show CDR1 as LGHNA and CDR2 as YNFKEQ. CDR3 in DNA: TGTGCCAGCAGCCAAGTTTCCCAGGGTGAACAGCCCCAGCATTTT. It translates to CASSQVSQGEQPQHF.

The chain has TRBV6-5 and TRBJ1-4; D is perhaps TRBD1 (6 bases). Germline V gene lookup returns CDR1 MNHEY and CDR2 SVGAGI. This CDR3 has 13 residues. Trimming pared 6 bases from V and 6 bases from J, leaving 11 bases between. The CDR3 DNA sequence: TGTGCCAGCAGCTCCGGGACATATGAAAAACTGTTTTTT. It encodes CASSSGTYEKLFF.

This clone was counted once. The V gene is TRBV19, the J gene TRBJ2-3; the D is unclear. Germline CDR1 and CDR2: LNHDA and SQIVND (reference sequence). The CDR3 has 12 residues. Trimming stripped 11 bases from V and 0 bases from J, with 9 bases between. DNA of the CDR3: TGTGCCGCGTCTAGGAGCACAGATACGCAGTATTTT. This codes for CAASRSTDTQYF.

The chain is built from TRBV5-1 and TRBJ2-1; TRBD2 might be the D (6 bases). The V gene lost 0 bases and the J gene lost 0 bases, with 10 bases spanning the gap. Germline loops: CDR1 SGHRS, CDR2 YFSETQ. The CDR3 covers 16 residues. CDR3 loop: CASSLVGGYSYNEQFF. CDR3 nucleotides: TGCGCCAGCAGCTTGGTGGGGGGATACTCCTACAATGAGCAGTTCTTC.

The CDR3 DNA follows: TGCGCCAGCAGTGAAGCCAGGGCGGACACCGGGGAGCTGTTTTTT. Translation gives CASSEARADTGELFF. This chain joins TRBV10-1 and TRBJ2-2; perhaps TRBD1 as D (5 bases). The V end was cut by 3 bases, the J end by 3 bases, with 11 bases between. Germline V gene data show CDR1 as WNHNN and CDR2 as SYGVQD (reference sequence). The length of the CDR3 is 15 residues.

The J gene is TRBJ1-1, the V gene TRBV5-1; the D is unclear. CDR3 length equals 13 residues. Trimming cost V 0 bases and J 5 bases, with 8 bases left between them. The germline V gene has CDR1 SGHRS and CDR2 YFSETQ. Here the CDR3 reads CASSLEVGTEAFF. For the CDR3, the DNA is TGCGCCAGCAGCTTGGAAGTCGGGACTGAAGCTTTCTTT.

The chain has TRBV19 and TRBJ1-1; D is unclear. V gave up 8 bases and J gave up 1 base, with 17 bases separating them. Germline values: CDR1 LNHDA, CDR2 SQIVND (reference sequence). The CDR3 has 15 residues. CDR3 amino acids: CASLENPGTNTEAFF. Written as DNA, the CDR3 is TGTGCCAGTCTCGAAAACCCGGGTACGAACACTGAAGCTTTCTTT.

This clone was seen only once. The chain links TRBV1 to TRBJ1-5; the tabulated D call, TRBD1, remains unverified against the DNA. TRBV1 is classified as a pseudogene. This CDR3 has 17 residues. The CDR3 reads CTSSPGGGGYSNQPQHF. In DNA form, the CDR3 reads TGCACCAGCAGCCCCGGAGGGGGCGGGTATAGCAATCAGCCCCAGCATTTT.